This record looks at one T cell receptor beta chain sequence and its context. Its antigen is unknown. The sample is drawn from a study of T-cell reconstitution after alpha-beta-depleted transplantation in children. Study outcomes and limitations: Fresh T-cell production supplied most of the T-cell counts and diversity seen one year after transplant.

Preparing the TCRbeta library involved the use of unique molecular identifiers. TCRdb re-derived calls from the PCR reads in MiXCR, one entry per CDR3 protein. The sample records fewer than 700,000 distinct CDR3 sequences, 23% being singletons. The sequence was obtained from a boy in the first two years of life who had a stem cell transplant for acute myeloid leukemia, so the T cells may come from the graft donor. The material sequenced was PBMCs, mostly from graft donor cells, taken 360 days after TCRalphabeta/CD19-depleted stem cell transplant.

The CDR3 DNA follows: TGTGCCAGCAATCTCTTGACCCAAGAGACCCAGTACTTC. Amino acid sequence: CASNLLTQETQYF. The chain recombines TRBV2 with TRBJ2-5, with D hard to call. This CDR3 region has 13 residues. Germline V lookup: CDR1 SNHLY, CDR2 FYNNEI. With 7 bases removed from V and 1 base from J, the gap between germline ends came to 10 bases.